The entry that follows covers one T cell receptor (beta chain) sequence. Its antigen remains unknown. The sample belongs to a study of vaccination and CD4 T cells after COVID-19. At the level of the study: Overlapping SARS-CoV-2, HCoV-NL63, HCoV-OC43 and HCoV-229E spike peptides were used to stimulate cells. General study points: Convalescent patients had 304 of 307 vaccine-specific clones showing spike mono-reactivity.

The J segment lost 11 bases and the V segment lost 4 bases, leaving 10 bases of the junction unmatched. The CDR3 has 16 residues. The germline V gene encodes CDR1 MNHEY and CDR2 SVGAGI. Noted treatment: roughly 11-day PBMC culture with coronavirus spike peptide pools or control peptides (ViraFEST assay). At both days 3 and 7, half the medium was replaced with fresh IL-2 medium. The Oncomine TCR Beta short-read assay sequenced DNA from cultured CD4+ T cells. TCRdb reprocessed the PCR reads via MiXCR and lists one record per CDR3 protein. Counted here are more than 9,500 distinct CDR3 sequences, around 20% occurring once; the ten biggest clones make up around an eighth.

The receptor was derived from a human donor who received a COVID-19 vaccine. The chain couples TRBV6-5 to TRBJ2-3; 15 bases agree with TRBD2. Sample: CD4+ T cells from blood, cultured in vitro, taken before SARS-CoV-2 vaccination. The CDR3 nucleotides are TGTGCCAGCAGTTCCCTCGGACTAGCGGGGGGGCGGGGGCAGTATTTT. Translated, it gives CASSSLGLAGGRGQYF.